This TCR beta chain was found in a study of human T cells and chemical hapten exposure. Time point described: patch test 3, about 24 weeks after DPC sensitization. Treatment described: therapeutic diphenylcyclopropenone sensitization with weekly scalp DPC. CDR1 and CDR2 (germline): MNHEY, SVGAGI. The CDR3 is 16 residues long. V lost 4 bases and J 2 bases, leaving 15 bases between the germline ends. This clonotype was detected once. MiXCR, applied by TCRdb to the RACE reads, yields one record per CDR3 protein. The data contain roughly 130,000 distinct CDR3 sequences, 10% to 12% of them singletons. The TCR originated in a woman aged 45-65 years with alopecia areata. Some clones in this sample may be carry-over from other donors' samples. This chain joins TRBV6-5 and TRBJ1-5; the D is unclear. The starting material was whole blood, obtained in connection with sensitization to the hapten diphenylcyclopropenone (DPC). As DNA, the CDR3 is TGTGCCAGCAGTTCGCTAGGGCCTGGGGGCAATCAGCCCCAGCATTTT. It is translated as CASSSLGPGGNQPQHF.